This T cell receptor beta chain comes out of a study of cytomegalovirus exposure and HLA in healthy donors. Background on the study: The same platform was used for the roughly 120 validation repertoires and the 650 to 800 first-cohort repertoires, a later analysis reported.

Points on this clone: What it binds is unknown.

From germline, CDR1 is MDHEN and CDR2 SYDVKM. The CDR3 sequence is 13 residues long. With 6 bases removed from V and 7 bases from J, the gap between germline ends came to 16 bases. Here immunoSEQ multiplex PCR was the method, and the copy in TCRdb shows in-frame clones only, minus some. The table records about 300,000 clones, more than 75% of them present only once. Whole-study findings and limits: Reports indicated that the classifier achieved high specificity and sensitivity in diagnosing cytomegalovirus status. Specific recognition of CMV antigens was confirmed in vitro for a few chains (all CMV-associated). Subsequent analysis showed first-cohort TCR clusters tending to co-occur in 120 validation repertoires.

The receptor was isolated from a woman between 18 and 29 years old in good health and CMV-seronegative. Sequencing was carried out using PBMCs. The rearrangement joins TRBV28 to TRBJ2-7, with D perhaps matching TRBD2 (5 bases). CDR3 loop: CASRPGGQEEQYF. CDR3 DNA: TGTGCCAGCAGGCCGGGCGGGCAGGAAGAGCAGTACTTC.